The next 25 T cell receptor beta chains were all read from a single sample in a study of T cell clones after liver transplantation (dated by TCRdb to about 2019). The protocol used for the library was the immunoSEQ multiplex PCR assay. In TCRdb, the immuneACCESS table is reduced to in-frame sequences with V and J assigned. These tables do not hold every clone; where another copy was compared, an unresolved V gene accounts for under half, and the others remain unexplained. This sample lists about 71,000 clones; 80% were detected once. Of the sample, about 0.79% is held by the ten largest clones. The specimen comprised CD4+ T cells from blood, sampled 12 months after liver transplant. The source of these receptors is a human patient who received a liver transplant. After a transplant, the graft donor may have provided part of the T cells.

The V gene is TRBV5-1, the J gene TRBJ2-1; D gene ambiguous. This CDR3 comprises 14 residues. V was cut by 0 bases and J by 2 bases, with 6 bases left in between. The germline CDR1 and CDR2 sequences are SGHRS and YFSETQ. The CDR3 sequence is CASSLGEPYNEQFF. CDR3 DNA sequence: TGCGCCAGCAGCTTGGGGGAACCCTACAATGAGCAGTTCTTC.

The chain combines TRBV6-6 with TRBJ1-1; no reliable D call. The CDR3 is 12 residues long. V was shortened by 7 bases and J by 1 base, with 7 bases between the two germline ends. CDR1 is MNHNY and CDR2 is SVGAGI in the germline V gene (reference sequence). The CDR3 bases are TGTGCCAGCAACCCGGGGAACACTGAAGCTTTCTTT. This translates into CASNPGNTEAFF.

The chain is built from TRBV27 and TRBJ2-3, with TRBD2 matching 10 bases. Germline CDR1 is MNHEY and CDR2 is SMNVEV (reference sequence). The CDR3 is 15 residues long. The junction had 1 base not matched to a gene; V was cut back by 2 bases and J by 2 bases. CDR3: CASSLGLAATDTQYF. CDR3 nucleotide sequence: TGTGCCAGCAGTTTAGGACTAGCGGCCACAGATACGCAGTATTTT.

The chain uses TRBV5-1 and TRBJ1-2; 7 bases align to TRBD1. The V gene end was trimmed by 5 bases and the J gene end by 2 bases; junction bases not matched to a gene: 3. The CDR3 totals 13 residues. Germline V gene lookup returns CDR1 SGHRS and CDR2 YFSETQ. The CDR3 nucleotides are TGCGCCAGCAGTCGGGACAGCAACTATGGCTACACCTTC. It codes for CASSRDSNYGYTF.

This chain uses TRBV5-4 with TRBJ1-1; TRBD1 matches at 10 bases. The germline CDR1 and CDR2 sequences are SGHNT and YYREEE (reference sequence). V trimming: 0 bases; J trimming: 2 bases; junction bases outside the gene matches: 4. This CDR3 contains 16 residues. The CDR3 loop is CASSLGGDRGNTEAFF. In nucleotides, the CDR3 is TGTGCCAGCAGCTTGGGGGGGGACAGGGGTAACACTGAAGCTTTCTTT.

This clone was seen only a few times. This chain connects TRBV7-8 to TRBJ2-5; D is ambiguous. V lost 5 bases, J lost 2 bases, and 12 bases lay in between. The V gene's germline CDR1 is SGHVS and CDR2 FQNEAQ. This CDR3 region has 14 residues. In DNA, the CDR3 is TGTGCCAGCAGCCCCATCGAGCCTCAAGAGACCCAGTACTTC. It is translated as CASSPIEPQETQYF.

By share, this clone counts as medium-sized. The V call is TRBV2, the J call TRBJ1-2; a weak D match, TRBD1 (6 bases). Germline CDR1 and CDR2: SNHLY and FYNNEI. V was cut by 8 bases and J by 4 bases, with 20 bases left in between. This CDR3 region has 15 residues. The CDR3 coding sequence is TGTGCCAGCCTCCTGGGGGGGGCAGAGGGCTATGGCTACACCTTC. It codes for CASLLGGAEGYGYTF. Filled out from reference TRBV2 and TRBJ1-2, the complete variable domain reads EPEVTQTPSHQVTQMGQEVILRCVPISNHLYFYWYRQILGQKVEFLVSFYNNEISEKSEIFDDQFSVERPDGSNFTLKIRSTKLEDSAMYFCASLLGGAEGYGYTFGSGTRLTVV.

V is TRBV15 and J is TRBJ2-7; D call uncertain. The CDR3 is 13 amino acids. CDR1 and CDR2 from the germline V gene are LNHNV and YYDKDF (reference sequence). The V and J ends lost 0 bases and 4 bases respectively, with 7 bases between them. The chain's CDR3 is CATSRERIYEQYF. CDR3 coding DNA: TGTGCCACCAGCAGAGAGAGGATTTACGAGCAGTACTTC.

J is TRBJ1-4 and V is TRBV28, with no clear D. This CDR3 contains 11 residues. Trimming took 10 bases from V and 11 from J, leaving 14 bases between them. Germline V gene lookup returns CDR1 MDHEN and CDR2 SYDVKM. CDR3 nucleotides: TGTGCCACCCTAGCTCTACGGAAACTGTTTTTT. Its protein is CATLALRKLFF.

The gene calls are TRBV30 and TRBJ2-6; tentatively, D is TRBD1 (5 bases). Germline CDR1 reads GTSNPN; CDR2 reads SVGIG (reference sequence). There are 17 residues in the CDR3. Trimming took 4 bases from V and 0 from J, leaving 16 bases between them. The CDR3 sequence is CAWNRGRATSGANVLTF. CDR3 coding DNA: TGTGCCTGGAATCGTGGCAGGGCCACCTCTGGGGCCAACGTCCTGACTTTC.

This chain joins TRBV9 and TRBJ2-7; TRBD1 matches 7 bases. Germline V gene sequence: CDR1 SGDLS, CDR2 YYNGEE. J was trimmed by 5 bases and V by 3 bases; bases with no gene match: 5. The CDR3 has 13 residues. The DNA of the CDR3 is TGTGCCAGCAGCGAGGACAGGTATGACGAGCAGTACTTC. It specifies CASSEDRYDEQYF. Filled out from reference TRBV9 and TRBJ2-7, the complete variable domain reads DSGVTQTPKHLITATGQRVTLRCSPRSGDLSVYWYQQSLDQGLQFLIQYYNGEERAKGNILERFSAQQFPDLHSELNLSSLELGDSALYFCASSEDRYDEQYFGPGTRLTVT.

Only one count was recorded for this clone. The CDR3 nucleotides are TGTGCCAGCAGCCTCTGGGGACTAGCGGGAGGGTCGCCCGGGGAGCTGTTTTTT. Encoded protein: CASSLWGLAGGSPGELFF. The rearrangement links TRBV11-2 to TRBJ2-2; 16 bases line up with TRBD2. The junction had 9 bases not matched to a gene; V was cut back by 5 bases and J by 6 bases. This CDR3 comprises 18 residues. CDR1 SGHAT and CDR2 FQNNGV come from the germline V gene.

CDR3 sequence (DNA): TGTGCCAGCAGTCAGGGGGGACAGGGGAGCTATGGCTACACCTTC. Translated: CASSQGGQGSYGYTF. V gene TRBV5-4 combines with J gene TRBJ1-2, with TRBD1 matching 10 bases. From germline, CDR1 is SGHNT and CDR2 YYREEE (reference sequence). The V gene end was trimmed by 5 bases and the J gene end by 4 bases; junction bases not matched to a gene: 8. This CDR3 contains 15 residues.

The V gene is TRBV7-3, the J gene TRBJ2-7; 9 nucleotides line up with TRBD2. V gave up 5 bases and J gave up 5 bases; unmatched junction bases: 10. The CDR3 has 15 amino acids. Germline assignment: CDR1 SGHTA and CDR2 FQGTGA. In DNA form, the CDR3 reads TGTGCCAGCAGCCCCCTTAGCGGGAGAGAAAACGAGCAGTACTTC. It specifies CASSPLSGRENEQYF.

This clone was counted a single time. The chain couples TRBV5-1 to TRBJ1-4; 8 nucleotides line up with TRBD1. CDR3 length: 14 residues. Germline V CDR1 and CDR2: SGHRS, YFSETQ. V gave up 4 bases and J gave up 5 bases; unmatched junction bases: 4. CDR3 region: CASSDGQGNEKLFF. Written as DNA, the CDR3 is TGCGCCAGCAGCGACGGACAGGGAAATGAAAAACTGTTTTTT.

This chain joins TRBV2 and TRBJ1-2; D gene unclear. Germline loops: CDR1 SNHLY, CDR2 FYNNEI. CDR3 length equals 12 residues. The ends were cut back, 3 bases at V and 7 bases at J, with 9 bases in the middle. CDR3 protein: CASSDGGFGYTF. The DNA for the CDR3 is TGTGCCAGCAGTGATGGAGGGTTTGGCTACACCTTC. Based on the CDR3 plus reference TRBV2 and TRBJ1-2, the full variable domain is EPEVTQTPSHQVTQMGQEVILRCVPISNHLYFYWYRQILGQKVEFLVSFYNNEISEKSEIFDDQFSVERPDGSNFTLKIRSTKLEDSAMYFCASSDGGFGYTFGSGTRLTVV.

The chain couples TRBV6-6 to TRBJ1-4; TRBD1 matches at 8 bases. Germline loops: CDR1 MNHNY, CDR2 SVGAGI (reference sequence). J was trimmed by 8 bases and V by 6 bases; bases with no gene match: 8. The CDR3 is 14 amino acids. The CDR3 sequence is CASSTTGVGEKLFF. The CDR3 DNA reads as TGTGCCAGCAGCACGACAGGGGTGGGGGAAAAACTGTTTTTT.

The V call is TRBV28, the J call TRBJ2-7, with TRBD2 matching over 7 bases. Trimming cost V 5 bases and J 2 bases; bases outside gene matches: 9. This CDR3 has 15 amino acids. The V gene's germline CDR1 is MDHEN and CDR2 SYDVKM. Here the CDR3 DNA reads TGTGCCAGCAGTCAGCTAGCGGCCGGCCCCTACGAGCAGTACTTC. It codes for CASSQLAAGPYEQYF.

CDR3 region: CASSTYPGNYGYTF. CDR3 DNA: TGTGCCAGCAGCACATATCCAGGGAACTATGGCTACACCTTC. The J gene is TRBJ1-2, the V gene TRBV9; maybe TRBD1 (5 bases). The CDR3 consists of 14 residues. Per germline, CDR1 SGDLS and CDR2 YYNGEE. The V gene lost 4 bases and the J gene lost 2 bases, with 12 bases spanning the gap.

The chain links TRBV19 to TRBJ1-2; the D gene is possibly TRBD1 (6 bases). This CDR3 is 14 amino acids long. V was trimmed by 6 bases and J by 8 bases, leaving 19 bases between them. Germline V gene data show CDR1 as LNHDA and CDR2 as SQIVND (reference sequence). The CDR3 nucleotides are TGTGCCAGTAGCCGACCAGGGGCGATTCACGGCTACACCTTC. Translated, it gives CASSRPGAIHGYTF.

The V call is TRBV5-1, the J call TRBJ2-2; perhaps TRBD2 as D (6 bases). Germline V gene data show CDR1 as SGHRS and CDR2 as YFSETQ. Trimming stripped 4 bases from V and 2 bases from J, with 9 bases between. The CDR3 has 14 amino acids. CDR3 DNA sequence: TGCGCCAGCAGCGTCGGGGGTAACACCGGGGAGCTGTTTTTT. Translation: CASSVGGNTGELFF.

The J gene is TRBJ1-5, the V gene TRBV28; TRBD1 agrees at 8 bases. The CDR3 consists of 15 residues. With V trimmed by 8 bases and J by 5 bases, 11 bases remained unmatched. CDR1 is MDHEN and CDR2 is SYDVKM in the germline V gene. The DNA for the CDR3 is TGTGCCAGCCAAAACCAGGGGGCGCCACATCAGCCCCAGCATTTT. Translating it yields CASQNQGAPHQPQHF.

V is TRBV28 and J is TRBJ2-7; 12 positions match TRBD2. Trimming took 6 bases from V and 12 from J; bases not matched to a gene: 15. The germline CDR1 and CDR2 sequences are MDHEN and SYDVKM. The CDR3 is 15 amino acids. The CDR3 sequence is CASSLTTTSGGAMYF. CDR3 coding DNA: TGTGCCAGCAGCCTAACCACGACTAGCGGGGGCGCAATGTACTTC.

The chain links TRBV11-1 to TRBJ2-2, with 10 positions matching TRBD1. CDR1 is SGHAT and CDR2 is FQDESV in the germline V gene (reference sequence). Trimming cost V 5 bases and J 4 bases; bases outside gene matches: 7. CDR3 length: 16 residues. The CDR3 loop is CASSDRGLGPTGELFF. CDR3 in DNA: TGTGCCAGCAGCGACAGGGGGCTGGGGCCCACCGGGGAGCTGTTTTTT.

V and J are TRBV10-3 and TRBJ1-2; 7 bases line up with TRBD1. This CDR3 is built from 12 residues. Germline V lookup: CDR1 ENHRY, CDR2 SYGVKD. Trimming at V came to 11 bases and at J to 5 bases, leaving 8 bases not matched to a gene. Here the CDR3 reads CASGTEVYGYTF. CDR3 coding DNA: TGTGCCTCAGGGACAGAGGTATATGGCTACACCTTC.